This T cell receptor beta chain originates from a study of shared clonotypes between healthy human individuals. Background on the study: Donor ages ranged 18 to 49 years: a couple of women, a few men.

The CDR3 length is 15 residues. Germline V gives CDR1 SGHRS, CDR2 YFSETQ. Trimming removed 5 bases from V and 1 base from J, with 12 bases in between. Sequencing used immunoSEQ multiplex PCR; TCRdb keeps in-frame clones, though not all of them. The sample lists around 330,000 clones, about 74% occurring once. The table lists this clone with many counts. The receptor was derived from a man aged 25-45 years in good health. The chain carries TRBV5-1 and TRBJ2-2; D is uncertain. The sequenced sample was memory CD4+ T cells sorted from blood. Subset noted: CD45RA-negative fraction. In DNA, the CDR3 is TGCGCCAGCAGTCAGAACCCCGTGAACACCGGGGAGCTGTTTTTT. This translates into CASSQNPVNTGELFF.